This TCR beta chain was retrieved from a study of blood T cells in healthy people across ages. Study-wide findings and caveats: Roughly linear age-related decline in beta diversity appeared, significant by age about 37. Lack of knowledge of donor CMV status possibly confounded expanded clonotype changes. Any conclusive comparison of naive versus antigen-experienced cells was prevented by using unsorted PBMCs.

Germline CDR1 MDHEN, CDR2 SYDVKM. The CDR3 length is 15 residues. Trimming stripped 4 bases from V and 4 bases from J, with 13 bases between. Through a sample-barcoded 5' primer and a J-beta primer mix, a second PCR was run for roughly 7 to 11 cycles. TCRdb passed the 5' RACE reads through MiXCR, listing each CDR3 protein once. The repertoire holds about 640,000 distinct CDR3 sequences, with about 54% as singletons. This clonotype has just one count. What it binds is unknown. The specimen sequenced was blood. The chain carries TRBV28 and TRBJ1-4; the D gene is possibly TRBD1 (6 bases). This TCR was recovered from a man aged 55-75 years in good health. The CDR3: CASSSWGAGNEKLFF. The CDR3 DNA reads TGTGCCAGCAGTTCATGGGGGGCGGGTAATGAAAAACTGTTTTTT. Drawing the rest from reference TRBV28 and TRBJ1-4, the complete variable domain is DVKVTQSSRYLVKRTGEKVFLECVQDMDHENMFWYRQDPGLGLRLIYFSYDVKMKEKGDIPEGYSVSREKKERFSLILESASTNQTSMYLCASSSWGAGNEKLFFGSGTQLSVL.